The 2 T cell receptor beta chains below were found in one sample sequenced in a study of beta chain features in type 1 diabetes (dated 2018 in TCRdb). Their antigen targets remain unknown. Library method: the immunoSEQ multiplex PCR assay. The High Capacity cDNA Reverse Transcription Kit was used to reverse transcribe all of the isolated RNA, meaning that expressed TCRB transcripts were what got sequenced. The source is immuneACCESS, and TCRdb retained only in-frame sequences with V and J called. Part of the clones is not carried over; for the studies checked, unresolved V genes explain less than half of this, and the remainder is unexplained. The sample table holds some 350,000 clones, of which over 9% were seen once. The ten largest clonotypes hold over 0.45% of the sample. Results and caveats for the whole study, not just this receptor: A moderate but significant shortening of TCRB CDR3 length was observed in type 1 diabetes patients in all four CD4+ subsets.

The sequenced sample consisted of central memory CD4+ T cells from blood. The receptors were gathered from a young man with type 1 diabetes.

The chain combines TRBV4-2 with TRBJ2-2; TRBD2 agrees at 13 bases. From germline, CDR1 is LGHNA and CDR2 YNFKEQ. This CDR3 spans 18 amino acids. V lost 0 bases and J lost 7; bases outside the gene matches: 8. The CDR3 reads CASSQETSGRAGVGELFF. The CDR3 region has the DNA TGTGCCAGCAGCCAAGAAACTAGCGGGAGGGCCGGGGTCGGGGAGCTGTTTTTT.

In this sample, this clone turned up a few times. The rearrangement links TRBV6-1 to TRBJ2-7, with D possibly matching TRBD2 (5 bases). The germline CDR1 and CDR2 sequences are MNHNS and SASEGT. V lost 8 bases and J lost 6, with 20 bases in between. This CDR3 contains 14 residues. As DNA, the CDR3 is TGTGCCAGCGGGGAGTCCGGGATCGATCGCGAGCAGTACTTC. The encoded protein is CASGESGIDREQYF.